Given below is one T cell receptor beta chain in context. The data derive from a study of T cell changes during pregnancy in multiple sclerosis. V lost 4 bases and J lost 8; bases outside the gene matches: 5. Germline V lookup: CDR1 SNHLY, CDR2 FYNNEI. The CDR3 covers 14 residues. TCRdb's copy holds only in-frame clones and misses some; the assay was immunoSEQ multiplex PCR. There are some 71,000 clones in the sample; under 95% occur only once, and over 1.1% lies in the top ten. This chain connects TRBV2 to TRBJ2-2; 9 nucleotides align to TRBD2. This TCR derives from a female donor with multiple sclerosis, enrolled in a pregnancy study. This specimen consisted of peripheral blood, obtained after pregnancy. Written as DNA, the CDR3 is TGTGCCAGCAGTGCACTAGCGGGTGAGGGGGAGCTGTTTTTT. Protein: CASSALAGEGELFF.